These 11 T cell receptor beta chains came from one sample sequenced in a study of blood T cell repertoires in COVID-19. Measured with immunoSEQ multiplex PCR; TCRdb has only the in-frame clones, and not every one. The table records some 380,000 clones, around 90% of them present only once. Source material: PBMCs or T cells enriched from blood (not recorded which). The receptor source for this set is a woman aged 40 to 49 with acute COVID-19.

The chain uses TRBV2 and TRBJ2-3, with a weak D call TRBD1 (5 bases). The CDR3 has 14 residues. V was clipped by 3 bases and J by 4 bases, with 11 bases between them. Germline CDR1 SNHLY, CDR2 FYNNEI. The CDR3 sequence is CASSDARAPDTQYF. CDR3 sequence (DNA): TGTGCCAGCAGTGACGCCAGGGCCCCAGATACGCAGTATTTT. The complete variable domain, with remaining parts taken from reference TRBV2 and TRBJ2-3, reads EPEVTQTPSHQVTQMGQEVILRCVPISNHLYFYWYRQILGQKVEFLVSFYNNEISEKSEIFDDQFSVERPDGSNFTLKIRSTKLEDSAMYFCASSDARAPDTQYFGPGTRLTVL.

With regard to this clone: Other DNA sequences in this sample translate to the same CDR3. The genes are TRBV28 and TRBJ1-2, with 10 bases fitting TRBD1. The CDR3 has 14 amino acids. V shed 2 bases, J shed 8 bases, and the junction held 5 bases outside the gene matches. CDR1 and CDR2 (germline): MDHEN, SYDVKM. CDR3 DNA: TGTGCCAGCAGTTTACCGGGACAGGGGAACGGCTACACCTTC. Its protein is CASSLPGQGNGYTF.

V and J are TRBV30 and TRBJ1-6; 9 bases fit TRBD1. The ends lost 3 bases at V and 9 bases at J; junction bases unmatched: 6. CDR3 length: 14 residues. Germline CDR1 and CDR2: GTSNPN and SVGIG (reference sequence). CDR3 DNA: TGTGCCTGGAGCCACAGGGGGCCGGGTTCACCCCTCCACTTT. It yields the protein CAWSHRGPGSPLHF.

V is TRBV7-6 and J is TRBJ2-2; 14 bases fit TRBD2. Germline V CDR1 and CDR2: SGHVS, FNYEAQ. J lost 3 bases, V lost 2 bases, and 8 bases had no gene match. The CDR3 consists of 19 residues. The CDR3 bases are TGTGCCAGCAGCTTAACAGCCGGGACTAGCGGGGGTTACACCGGGGAGCTGTTTTTT. Its protein is CASSLTAGTSGGYTGELFF.

The gene calls are TRBV21-1 and TRBJ2-3; TRBD1 is the table's D call, not checked against the DNA. TRBV21-1 counts as a pseudogene. The CDR3 is made up of 14 amino acids. The DNA of the CDR3 is TGTGCCAGCAGGGGGACAGGATACACAGATACGCAGTATTTT. It codes for CASRGTGYTDTQYF.

The chain uses TRBV10-3 and TRBJ2-3; tentative D call: TRBD1 (6 bases). Looked up from germline, CDR1 is ENHRY and CDR2 is SYGVKD. This CDR3 spans 14 amino acids. The V and J ends lost 4 bases and 1 base respectively, with 9 bases between them. This CDR3 reads CAISGDIRTDTQYF. The CDR3 nucleotides read TGTGCCATCAGTGGGGACATCCGCACAGATACGCAGTATTTT.

The chain couples TRBV3-1 (or the pseudogene TRBV3-2) to TRBJ2-3; the match to TRBD2 covers 10 bases. Germline V gene lookup returns CDR1 LGHDT and CDR2 YNNKEL (reference sequence). Trimming at V came to 0 bases and at J to 1 base, leaving 4 bases not matched to a gene. The CDR3 extends over 17 amino acids. The CDR3 DNA is TGTGCCAGCAGCCAAGAGGCGCTAGCGGGGGGCACAGATACGCAGTATTTT. Its protein is CASSQEALAGGTDTQYF.

The chain combines TRBV2 with TRBJ1-5; D unclear. CDR1 and CDR2 (germline): SNHLY, FYNNEI. CDR3 length: 14 amino acids. V lost 4 bases and J lost 1, with 8 bases in between. The CDR3 DNA reads as TGTGCCAGCAGTGCCGCGAGGAGCAATCAGCCCCAGCATTTT. Its protein product is CASSAARSNQPQHF.

CDR3 region: CASSIGPSGELFF. The CDR3 coding sequence is TGTGCCAGTAGTATAGGGCCATCCGGGGAGCTGTTTTTT. V is TRBV19 and J is TRBJ2-2; D gene unclear. CDR1 and CDR2 (germline): LNHDA, SQIVND (reference sequence). The CDR3 runs to 13 residues. Trimming took 1 base from V and 6 from J, leaving 6 bases between them.

The CDR3 bases are TGTGCCAGTAGTGTCTACACTGAAGCTTTCTTT. Protein product: CASSVYTEAFF. The genes are TRBV19 and TRBJ1-1, with unresolved D. Germline V gene sequence: CDR1 LNHDA, CDR2 SQIVND (reference sequence). V lost 5 bases, J lost 3 bases, and 4 bases lay in between. This CDR3 comprises 11 residues.

The V gene is TRBV14, the J gene TRBJ2-7; possibly TRBD2 for D (5 bases). This CDR3 has 13 amino acids. V lost 0 bases to trimming and J lost 13 bases, with 16 bases between them. Germline V gives CDR1 SGHDN, CDR2 FVKESK. The CDR3 DNA reads as TGTGCCAGCAGCCAAGATATGAGAAGCGGACCCTACTTC. Its translation: CASSQDMRSGPYF. Full variable domain (remainder filled in from reference TRBV14 and TRBJ2-7): EAGVTQFPSHSVIEKGQTVTLRCDPISGHDNLYWYRRVMGKEIKFLLHFVKESKQDESGMPNNRFLAERTGGTYSTLKVQPAELEDSGVYFCASSQDMRSGPYFGPGTRLTVT.